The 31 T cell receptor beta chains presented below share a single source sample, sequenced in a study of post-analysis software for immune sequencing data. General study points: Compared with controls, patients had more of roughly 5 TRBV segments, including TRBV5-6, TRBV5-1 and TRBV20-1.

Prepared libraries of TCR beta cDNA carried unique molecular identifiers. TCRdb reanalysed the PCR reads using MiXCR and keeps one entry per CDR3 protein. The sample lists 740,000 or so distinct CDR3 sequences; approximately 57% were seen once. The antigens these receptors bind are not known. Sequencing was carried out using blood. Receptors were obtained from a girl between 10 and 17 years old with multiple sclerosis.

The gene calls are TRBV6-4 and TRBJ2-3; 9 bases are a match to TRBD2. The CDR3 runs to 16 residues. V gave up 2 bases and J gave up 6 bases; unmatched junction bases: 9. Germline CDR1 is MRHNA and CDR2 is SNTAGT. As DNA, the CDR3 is TGTGCCAGCAGTGACAGGGCCAGCGGGGGGTGTGATACGCAGTATTTT. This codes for CASSDRASGGCDTQYF.

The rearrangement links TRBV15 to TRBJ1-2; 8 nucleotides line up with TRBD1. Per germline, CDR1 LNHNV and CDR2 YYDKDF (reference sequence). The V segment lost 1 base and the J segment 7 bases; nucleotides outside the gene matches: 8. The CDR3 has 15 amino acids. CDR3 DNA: TGTGCCACCAGCAGAGTGGACAGGGATGCTGCTGGCTACACCTTC. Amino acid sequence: CATSRVDRDAAGYTF.

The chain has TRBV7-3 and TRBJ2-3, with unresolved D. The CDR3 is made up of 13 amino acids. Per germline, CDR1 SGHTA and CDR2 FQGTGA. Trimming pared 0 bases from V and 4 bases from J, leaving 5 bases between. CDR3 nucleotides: TGTGCCAGCAGCTTAACCCCCGCAGATACGCAGTATTTT. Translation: CASSLTPADTQYF.

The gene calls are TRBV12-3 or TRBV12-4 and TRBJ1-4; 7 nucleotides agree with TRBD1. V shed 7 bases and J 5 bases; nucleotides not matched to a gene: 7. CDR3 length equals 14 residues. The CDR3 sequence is CASTPTGRNEKLFF. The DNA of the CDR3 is TGTGCCAGCACCCCGACAGGGAGGAATGAAAAACTGTTTTTT.

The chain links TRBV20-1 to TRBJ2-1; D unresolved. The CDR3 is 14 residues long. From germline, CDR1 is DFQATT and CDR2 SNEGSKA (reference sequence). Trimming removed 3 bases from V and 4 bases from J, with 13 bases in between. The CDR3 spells CSARDPDPYNEQFF. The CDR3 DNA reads TGCAGTGCTAGGGATCCCGACCCTTACAATGAGCAGTTCTTC.

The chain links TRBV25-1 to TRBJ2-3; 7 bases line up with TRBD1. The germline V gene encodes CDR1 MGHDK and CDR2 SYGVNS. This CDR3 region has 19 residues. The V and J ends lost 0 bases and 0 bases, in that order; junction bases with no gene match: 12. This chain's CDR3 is CASSEYRVRDSKSTDTQYF. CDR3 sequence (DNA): TGTGCCAGCAGTGAATATCGGGTCCGGGACAGCAAGAGCACAGATACGCAGTATTTT. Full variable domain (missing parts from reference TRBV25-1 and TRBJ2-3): EADIYQTPRYLVIGTGKKITLECSQTMGHDKMYWYQQDPGMELHLIHYSYGVNSTEKGDLSSESTVSRIRTEHFPLTLESARPSHTSQYLCASSEYRVRDSKSTDTQYFGPGTRLTVL.

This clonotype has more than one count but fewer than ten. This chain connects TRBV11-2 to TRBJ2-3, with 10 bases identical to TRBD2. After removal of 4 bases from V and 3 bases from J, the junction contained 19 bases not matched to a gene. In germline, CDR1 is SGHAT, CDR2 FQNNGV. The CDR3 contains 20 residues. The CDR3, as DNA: TGTGCCAGCAGCTCAACACGAGCGGGGGGGCCACGGAGAAGGACAGATACGCAGTATTTT. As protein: CASSSTRAGGPRRRTDTQYF.

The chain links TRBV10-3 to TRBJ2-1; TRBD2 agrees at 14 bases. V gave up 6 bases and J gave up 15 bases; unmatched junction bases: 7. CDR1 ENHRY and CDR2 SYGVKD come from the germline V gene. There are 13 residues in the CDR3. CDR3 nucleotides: TGTGCCATCAGGACTAGCGGGGGGGCCGGATTGTTCTTC. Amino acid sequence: CAIRTSGGAGLFF.

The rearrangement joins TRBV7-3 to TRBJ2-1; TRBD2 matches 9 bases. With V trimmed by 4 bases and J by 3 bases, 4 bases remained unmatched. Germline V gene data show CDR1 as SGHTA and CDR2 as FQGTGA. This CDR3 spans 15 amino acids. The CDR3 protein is CASSWAGGGYNEQFF. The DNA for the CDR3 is TGTGCCAGCAGCTGGGCGGGAGGGGGCTACAATGAGCAGTTCTTC.

The DNA of the CDR3 is TGCAGCGTTGATGGCTCAATATCATATGGCTACACCTTC. This sequence encodes CSVDGSISYGYTF. The chain combines TRBV29-1 with TRBJ1-2; unclear D gene. The CDR3 is made up of 13 amino acids. V lost 3 bases, J lost 5 bases, and 13 bases lay in between. The germline CDR1 and CDR2 sequences are SQVTM and ANQGSEA.

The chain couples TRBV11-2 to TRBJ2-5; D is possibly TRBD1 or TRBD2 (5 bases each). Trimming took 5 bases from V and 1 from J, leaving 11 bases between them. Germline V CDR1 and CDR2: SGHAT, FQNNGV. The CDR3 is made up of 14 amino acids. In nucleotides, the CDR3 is TGTGCCAGCAGCACCCTCGGGGCCCAAGAGACCCAGTACTTC. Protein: CASSTLGAQETQYF.

CDR3 protein: CSARAPALSQETQYF. As DNA, the CDR3 is TGCAGTGCTAGAGCGCCCGCTCTAAGTCAAGAGACCCAGTACTTC. This chain connects TRBV20-1 to TRBJ2-5; no firm D call. The V and J ends lost 1 base and 2 bases respectively, with 14 bases between them. The germline gives CDR1 DFQATT, CDR2 SNEGSKA (reference sequence). The CDR3 length is 15 residues.

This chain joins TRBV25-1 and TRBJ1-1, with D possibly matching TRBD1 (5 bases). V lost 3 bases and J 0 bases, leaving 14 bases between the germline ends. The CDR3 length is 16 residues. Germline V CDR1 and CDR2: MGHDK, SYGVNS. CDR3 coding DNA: TGTGCCAGCAGTGAGGAGGTGGGGGTGGTGAACACTGAAGCTTTCTTT. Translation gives CASSEEVGVVNTEAFF.

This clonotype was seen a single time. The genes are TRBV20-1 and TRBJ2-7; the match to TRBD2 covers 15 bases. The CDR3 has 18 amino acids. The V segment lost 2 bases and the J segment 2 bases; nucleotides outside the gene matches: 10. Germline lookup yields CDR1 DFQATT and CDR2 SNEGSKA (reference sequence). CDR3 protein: CSARPWTSGRATPYEQYF. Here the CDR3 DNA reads TGCAGTGCTAGACCTTGGACTAGCGGGAGGGCCACTCCCTACGAGCAGTACTTC.

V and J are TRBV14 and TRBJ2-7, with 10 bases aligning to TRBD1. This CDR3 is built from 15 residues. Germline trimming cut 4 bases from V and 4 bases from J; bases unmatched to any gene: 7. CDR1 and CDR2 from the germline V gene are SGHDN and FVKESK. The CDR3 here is CASSLGTGVWYEQYF. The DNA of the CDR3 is TGTGCCAGCAGCCTCGGGACAGGGGTTTGGTACGAGCAGTACTTC.

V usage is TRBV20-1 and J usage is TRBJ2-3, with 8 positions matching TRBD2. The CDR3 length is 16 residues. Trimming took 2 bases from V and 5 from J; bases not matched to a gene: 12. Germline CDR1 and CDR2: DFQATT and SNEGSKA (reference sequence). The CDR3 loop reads CSARPAVGLDRDTQYF. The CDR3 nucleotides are TGCAGTGCTAGACCCGCGGTGGGACTAGACAGAGATACGCAGTATTTT.

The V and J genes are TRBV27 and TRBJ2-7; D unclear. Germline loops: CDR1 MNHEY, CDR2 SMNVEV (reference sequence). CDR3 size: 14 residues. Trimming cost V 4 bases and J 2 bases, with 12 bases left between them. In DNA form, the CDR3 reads TGTGCCAGCAGTTCAGGCAGGAAGGCCTACGAGCAGTACTTC. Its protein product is CASSSGRKAYEQYF.

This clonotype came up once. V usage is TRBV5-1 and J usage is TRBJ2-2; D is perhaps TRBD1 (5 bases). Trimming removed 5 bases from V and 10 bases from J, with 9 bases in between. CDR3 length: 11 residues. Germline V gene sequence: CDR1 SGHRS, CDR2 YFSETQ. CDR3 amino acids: CASRGHPELFF. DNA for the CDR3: TGCGCCAGCAGGGGGCATCCGGAGCTGTTTTTT.

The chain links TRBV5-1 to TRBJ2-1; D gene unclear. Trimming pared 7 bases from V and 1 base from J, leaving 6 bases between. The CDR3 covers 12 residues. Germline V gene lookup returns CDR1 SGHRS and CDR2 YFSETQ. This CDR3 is CASLDSYNEQFF. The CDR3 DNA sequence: TGCGCCAGCCTAGATTCCTACAATGAGCAGTTCTTC.

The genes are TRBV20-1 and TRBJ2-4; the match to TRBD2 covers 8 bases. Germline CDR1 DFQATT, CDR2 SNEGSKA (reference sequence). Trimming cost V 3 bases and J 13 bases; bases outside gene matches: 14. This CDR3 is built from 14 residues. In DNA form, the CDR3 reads TGCAGTGCTAGGGCTGGACTAGCTGGAGGGAACCAGTACTTC. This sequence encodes CSARAGLAGGNQYF.

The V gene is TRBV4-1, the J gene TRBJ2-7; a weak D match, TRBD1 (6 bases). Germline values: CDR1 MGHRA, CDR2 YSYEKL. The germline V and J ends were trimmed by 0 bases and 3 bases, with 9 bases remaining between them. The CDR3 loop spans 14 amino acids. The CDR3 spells CASSQDEGGYEQYF. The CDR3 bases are TGCGCCAGCAGCCAAGATGAAGGGGGCTACGAGCAGTACTTC.

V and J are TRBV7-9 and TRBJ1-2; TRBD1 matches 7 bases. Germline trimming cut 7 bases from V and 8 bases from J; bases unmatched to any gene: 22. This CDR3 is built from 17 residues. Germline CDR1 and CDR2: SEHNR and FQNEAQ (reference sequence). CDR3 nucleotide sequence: TGTGCCAGCACAGCTTTACGGGACAGACCGGCATCGGGAGGCTACACCTTC. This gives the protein CASTALRDRPASGGYTF. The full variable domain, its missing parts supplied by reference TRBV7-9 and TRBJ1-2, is DTGVSQNPRHKITKRGQNVTFRCDPISEHNRLYWYRQTLGQGPEFLTYFQNEAQLEKSRLLSDRFSAERPKGSFSTLEIQRTEQGDSAMYLCASTALRDRPASGGYTFGSGTRLTVV.

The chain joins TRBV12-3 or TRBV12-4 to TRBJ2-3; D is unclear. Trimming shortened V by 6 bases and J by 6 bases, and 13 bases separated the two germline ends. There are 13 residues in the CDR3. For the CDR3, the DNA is TGTGCCAGCAGAACCACGAGCGTGGATACGCAGTATTTT. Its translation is CASRTTSVDTQYF.

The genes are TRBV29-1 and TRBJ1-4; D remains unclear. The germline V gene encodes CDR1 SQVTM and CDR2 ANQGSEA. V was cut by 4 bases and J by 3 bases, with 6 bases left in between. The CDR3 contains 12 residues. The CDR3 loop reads CSVGKPNEKLFF. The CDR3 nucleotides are TGCAGCGTTGGAAAACCTAATGAAAAACTGTTTTTT.

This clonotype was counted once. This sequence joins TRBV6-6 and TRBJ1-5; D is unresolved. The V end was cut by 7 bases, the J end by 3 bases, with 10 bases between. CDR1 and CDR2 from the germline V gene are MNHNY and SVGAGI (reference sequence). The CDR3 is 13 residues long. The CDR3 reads CASTERDNQPQHF. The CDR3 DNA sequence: TGTGCCAGCACGGAGAGGGACAATCAGCCCCAGCATTTT.

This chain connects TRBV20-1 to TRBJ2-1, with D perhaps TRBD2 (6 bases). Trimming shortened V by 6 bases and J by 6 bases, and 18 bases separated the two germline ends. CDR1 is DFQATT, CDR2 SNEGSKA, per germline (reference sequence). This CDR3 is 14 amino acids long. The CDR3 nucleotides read TGCAGTGCCCCTCGGTTAGCGGCAACCAATGAGCAGTTCTTC. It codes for CSAPRLAATNEQFF.

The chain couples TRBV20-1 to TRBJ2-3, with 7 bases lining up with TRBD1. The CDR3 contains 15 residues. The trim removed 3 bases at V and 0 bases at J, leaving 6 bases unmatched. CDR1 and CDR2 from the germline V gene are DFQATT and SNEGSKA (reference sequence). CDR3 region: CSASDRVTSTDTQYF. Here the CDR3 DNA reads TGCAGTGCTAGCGACAGGGTTACTAGCACAGATACGCAGTATTTT.

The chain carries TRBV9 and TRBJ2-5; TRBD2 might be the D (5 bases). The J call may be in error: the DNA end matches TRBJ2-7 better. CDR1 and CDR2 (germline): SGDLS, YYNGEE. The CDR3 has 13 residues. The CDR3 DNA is TGTGCCAGCAGTGGACTGTCAATGAACGAGCAGTACTTC. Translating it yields CASSGLSMNEQYF.

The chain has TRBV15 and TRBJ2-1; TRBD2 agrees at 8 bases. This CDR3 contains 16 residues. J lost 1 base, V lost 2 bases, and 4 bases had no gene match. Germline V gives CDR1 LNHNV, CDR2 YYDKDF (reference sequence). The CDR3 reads CATSRPPGGSYNEQFF. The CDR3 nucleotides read TGTGCCACCAGCAGACCCCCGGGGGGGTCCTACAATGAGCAGTTCTTC.

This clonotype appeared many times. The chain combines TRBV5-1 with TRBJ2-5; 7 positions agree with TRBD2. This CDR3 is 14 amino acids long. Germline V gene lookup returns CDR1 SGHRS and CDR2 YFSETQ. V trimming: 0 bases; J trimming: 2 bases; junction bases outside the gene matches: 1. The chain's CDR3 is CASSLGAGQETQYF. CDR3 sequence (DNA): TGCGCCAGCAGCTTGGGAGCGGGGCAAGAGACCCAGTACTTC.

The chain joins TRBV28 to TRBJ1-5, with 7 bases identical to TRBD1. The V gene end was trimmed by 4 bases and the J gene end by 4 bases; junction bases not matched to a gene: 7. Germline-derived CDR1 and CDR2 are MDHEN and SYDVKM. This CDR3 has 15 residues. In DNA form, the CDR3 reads TGTGCCAGCAGTTCGACAGGGTTTAGGAATCAGCCCCAGCATTTT. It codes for CASSSTGFRNQPQHF.